This TCR beta chain was recovered during a study of blood T cell repertoires in COVID-19. Study information: Samples came from the United States, Italy and Spain, spanning acute and convalescent COVID-19. T cells, B-cell-depleted T cells, or PBMCs provided the cDNA or gDNA that served as material.

Source study methods: Estimates of nucleated cell counts were drawn from the amplification of reference gene primers. TCRdb's table, derived via immunoSEQ multiplex PCR, lists solely in-frame clones and lacks some. Clone size and the V and J calls come from that table; the DNA yielded D and trimming. Here the sample spans about 180,000 clones, 84% being singletons. CDR3 length: 14 residues. With 5 bases removed from V and 4 bases from J, the gap between germline ends came to 14 bases. Germline CDR1 SGHDN, CDR2 FVKESK. This chain joins TRBV14 and TRBJ2-5, with D possibly TRBD2 on 5 matching bases. Sequenced material: peripheral blood. The origin of this receptor is a man between 18 and 29 years old with active or convalescent COVID-19. The CDR3 sequence: CASSGGSWRETQYF. CDR3 DNA sequence: TGTGCCAGCAGCGGAGGATCTTGGAGAGAGACCCAGTACTTC.